Each of the 17 T cell receptor beta chains below was sequenced from the same sample in a study of T-cell reconstitution after alpha-beta-depleted transplantation in children. Unique molecular identifiers featured in how the TCRbeta library was prepared. From the PCR reads, TCRdb called clonotypes with MiXCR, one entry per CDR3 protein. The table has about 900,000 distinct CDR3 sequences, about 26% seen once. Source: PBMCs, mostly from graft donor cells, taken 360 days after TCRalphabeta/CD19-depleted stem cell transplant. Receptors originate from a boy younger than two who had a stem cell transplant for SCID, so the T cells may come from the graft donor.

The gene calls are TRBV7-7 and TRBJ2-3; D not resolved. Germline values: CDR1 SSHAT, CDR2 FNYEAQ (reference sequence). Trimming left V 5 bases short and J 2 bases short, with 11 bases between. This CDR3 spans 14 amino acids. Here the CDR3 reads CASSVGWDTDTQYF. Written as DNA, the CDR3 is TGTGCCAGCAGCGTCGGGTGGGACACAGATACGCAGTATTTT.

CDR3 loop: CSVPSRGPYNEQFF. In DNA, the CDR3 is TGCAGCGTACCCAGTCGGGGCCCCTACAATGAGCAGTTCTTC. The rearrangement uses TRBV29-1 and TRBJ2-1, with D tentatively TRBD1 or TRBD2 (5 bases each). Germline V gene data show CDR1 as SQVTM and CDR2 as ANQGSEA. Trimming stripped 6 bases from V and 2 bases from J, with 14 bases between. This CDR3 is 14 amino acids long.

This clonotype was seen only once. The chain employs TRBV18 and TRBJ1-4, with D hard to call. Germline lookup yields CDR1 KGHSH and CDR2 LQKENI. The V end was cut by 1 base, the J end by 0 bases, with 15 bases between. The CDR3 is 18 residues long. DNA of the CDR3: TGTGCCAGCTCACCACAATGGTACCCTGGCGCAACTAATGAAAAACTGTTTTTT. Amino acid sequence: CASSPQWYPGATNEKLFF. Full variable domain (remainder filled in from reference TRBV18 and TRBJ1-4): NAGVMQNPRHLVRRRGQEARLRCSPMKGHSHVYWYRQLPEEGLKFMVYLQKENIIDESGMPKERFSAEFPKEGPSILRIQQVVRGDSAAYFCASSPQWYPGATNEKLFFGSGTQLSVL.

DNA of the CDR3: TGTGCCATCAGTGCCTCTCCGGGACAGGGGTCCCACGAGCAGTACTTC. It specifies CAISASPGQGSHEQYF. The chain carries TRBV10-3 and TRBJ2-7, with 10 bases aligning to TRBD1. CDR1 is ENHRY and CDR2 is SYGVKD in the germline V gene. The V segment lost 4 bases and the J segment 5 bases; nucleotides outside the gene matches: 11. This CDR3 is 16 amino acids long.

This clonotype showed up just a few times. V gene TRBV12-3 or TRBV12-4 combines with J gene TRBJ2-2, with D perhaps matching TRBD2 (6 bases). The CDR3 is made up of 14 amino acids. The V and J ends lost 4 bases and 1 base respectively, with 7 bases between them. The CDR3 DNA sequence: TGTGCCAGCAGTTGGGACTTGAACACCGGGGAGCTGTTTTTT. It yields the protein CASSWDLNTGELFF.

Only a few counts were recorded for this clonotype. This chain connects TRBV2 to TRBJ1-6; 8 bases fit TRBD1. Per germline, CDR1 SNHLY and CDR2 FYNNEI. V dropped 5 bases and J dropped 10; count of bases not matched to a gene: 13. This CDR3 region has 16 residues. In DNA, the CDR3 is TGTGCCAGCAGTACCGGACAGGGAATTACAGGATCACCCCTCCACTTT. This gives the protein CASSTGQGITGSPLHF.

This clonotype occurred a few times. The chain recombines TRBV12-3 or TRBV12-4 with TRBJ2-1; perhaps TRBD2 as D (6 bases). Trimming removed 2 bases at V and 8 bases at J, with 16 bases between. The CDR3 is 15 amino acids. The CDR3 here is CASSLWGLQRDEQFF. CDR3 nucleotide sequence: TGTGCCAGCAGTTTATGGGGACTCCAACGGGATGAGCAGTTCTTC.

This sequence joins TRBV4-3 and TRBJ2-1; D might be TRBD2 (5 bases). From germline, CDR1 is LGHNA and CDR2 YSLEER. The germline V and J ends were trimmed by 3 bases and 7 bases, with 10 bases remaining between them. The CDR3 covers 13 residues. CDR3 DNA: TGCGCCAGCAGCCAGAGACCGGGAAATGAGCAGTTCTTC. This codes for CASSQRPGNEQFF.

The chain couples TRBV11-2 to TRBJ1-1; 9 bases are a match to TRBD1. V was pared by 4 bases and J by 4 bases, with 10 bases of the junction left unmatched. The germline V gene encodes CDR1 SGHAT and CDR2 FQNNGV. This CDR3 comprises 16 residues. The CDR3 reads CASSWTGTGIPTEAFF. In DNA form, the CDR3 reads TGTGCCAGCAGCTGGACCGGGACAGGGATCCCCACTGAAGCTTTCTTT. Variable domain in full (rest from reference TRBV11-2 and TRBJ1-1): EAGVAQSPRYKIIEKRQSVAFWCNPISGHATLYWYQQILGQGPKLLIQFQNNGVVDDSQLPKDRFSAERLKGVDSTLKIQPAKLEDSAVYLCASSWTGTGIPTEAFFGQGTRLTVV.

The chain joins TRBV20-1 to TRBJ2-7, with 9 bases matching TRBD1. Per the germline V gene, CDR1 is DFQATT and CDR2 is SNEGSKA (reference sequence). After removal of 5 bases from V and 4 bases from J, the junction contained 9 bases not matched to a gene. The CDR3 loop spans 14 amino acids. CDR3 nucleotide sequence: TGCAGTGCTCGATTACCGGGACAGGGTTACGAGCAGTACTTC. It codes for CSARLPGQGYEQYF.

The V call is TRBV4-2, the J call TRBJ2-7; D uncertain. V was clipped by 8 bases and J by 0 bases, with 14 bases between them. This CDR3 is built from 14 residues. The germline CDR1 and CDR2 sequences are LGHNA and YNFKEQ. CDR3 residues: CASSIGPNSYEQYF. The CDR3 nucleotides read TGTGCCAGCTCGATCGGACCAAACTCCTACGAGCAGTACTTC.

The rearrangement uses TRBV27 and TRBJ1-3; D not certain. The CDR3 spans 16 residues. V lost 3 bases and J lost 0, with 12 bases in between. Germline-derived CDR1 and CDR2 are MNHEY and SMNVEV (reference sequence). The CDR3 DNA reads as TGTGCCAGCAGTTTGAGCCCGGTCGGCTCTGGAAACACCATATATTTT. The encoded protein is CASSLSPVGSGNTIYF.

This chain links TRBV5-1 with TRBJ2-3; TRBD1 matches at 9 bases. Per germline, CDR1 SGHRS and CDR2 YFSETQ. Trimming at V came to 0 bases and at J to 5 bases, leaving 25 bases not matched to a gene. The CDR3 has 22 residues. CDR3 DNA sequence: TGCGCCAGCAGCTTGGAGGGCCGGGGACAGGGCGTGTTCTGGGGAGCTGGAGATACGCAGTATTTT. Translating gives CASSLEGRGQGVFWGAGDTQYF.

V and J are TRBV10-3 and TRBJ2-7; perhaps TRBD2 as D (7 bases). CDR3 length: 16 residues. Germline assignment: CDR1 ENHRY and CDR2 SYGVKD. Trimming removed 3 bases at V and 2 bases at J, with 17 bases between. The CDR3 region is CAISDGEGGRPYEQYF. For the CDR3, the DNA is TGTGCCATCAGTGACGGTGAGGGGGGGCGTCCCTACGAGCAGTACTTC.

This clonotype was counted once. The chain recombines TRBV7-6 with TRBJ1-1, with D maybe TRBD1 (5 bases). The CDR3 loop spans 16 amino acids. Germline V lookup: CDR1 SGHVS, CDR2 FNYEAQ. V lost 5 bases and J lost 1, with 17 bases in between. CDR3 region: CASSRGRAFKNTEAFF. The DNA for the CDR3 is TGTGCCAGCAGCAGGGGACGGGCTTTCAAGAACACTGAAGCTTTCTTT.

This clonotype appeared once. The rearrangement joins TRBV2 to TRBJ2-2, with D uncertain. From germline, CDR1 is SNHLY and CDR2 FYNNEI. This CDR3 has 14 residues. Trimming took off 11 bases at V and 0 bases at J, with 13 bases between the two ends. DNA for the CDR3: TGTGCCGCCGGTGGCAGCTCGAACACCGGGGAGCTGTTTTTT. Encoded protein: CAAGGSSNTGELFF.

The gene calls are TRBV7-9 and TRBJ2-7, with TRBD1 matching over 9 bases. V gave up 8 bases and J gave up 6 bases; unmatched junction bases: 11. The germline V gene has CDR1 SEHNR and CDR2 FQNEAQ (reference sequence). The CDR3 runs 14 residues. The DNA for the CDR3 is TGTGCCAGCTCCGGGACAGGGTTAAGTGCCGAGCAGTACTTC. Encoded protein: CASSGTGLSAEQYF.